These T cell receptor beta chains were read from a single sample in a study of cytomegalovirus exposure and HLA in healthy donors. The method was immunoSEQ multiplex PCR; TCRdb's version includes in-frame clones alone and lacks a portion of them. The sample carries about 94,000 clones, less than 8% recorded once. Specimen: PBMCs. The source of these receptors is a middle-aged man in good health and CMV-seronegative. Both conserved end residues are part of each CDR3. Fields, in order: V gene, D gene, clone size, J gene, CDR3 DNA, CDR3 protein. A D gene is named only where the DNA matches it firmly. Part of the rows lack a size; the others show once, few, many or a class for expanded clones.

TRBV7-2	TRBD1	-	TRBJ2-5	TGTGCCAGCAGCCAATTTGACAGGGTTGAGACCCAGTACTTC	CASSQFDRVETQYF
TRBV7-2	-	-	TRBJ2-1	TGTGCCAGCAGCTCCAGGGCCAAACCGGATTACAATGAGCAGTTCTTC	CASSSRAKPDYNEQFF
TRBV4-1	TRBD1	many	TRBJ2-3	TGCGCCAGCAGCCGCGACTACGGGACAGGGGGATCTAATACGCAGTATTTT	CASSRDYGTGGSNTQYF
TRBV7-9	-	few	TRBJ1-4	TGTGCCAGCAGCTTGGGAGGGGGGAATGAAAAACTGTTTTTT	CASSLGGGNEKLFF
TRBV10-2	TRBD2	-	TRBJ2-7	TGCGCCAGCAGTGAGTCCCCGGGGGGCTACGAGCAGTACTTC	CASSESPGGYEQYF
TRBV28	-	few	TRBJ1-2	TGTGCCAGCAGTCCCCACCACAGAGCTAACTATGGCTACACCTTC	CASSPHHRANYGYTF
TRBV7-9	-	few	TRBJ2-5	TGTGCCAGCAGCCCAAGGGGTTTGAGGGAGACCCAGTACTTC	CASSPRGLRETQYF
TRBV11-3	TRBD1	-	TRBJ2-1	TGTGCCAGCAGCTTACGGGACAGGGCGGATGAGCAGTTCTTC	CASSLRDRADEQFF
TRBV10-3	TRBD1	-	TRBJ2-7	TGTGCCATCAGTGGGGGACAGGGCGTGGGGGAGCAGTACTTC	CAISGGQGVGEQYF
TRBV9	-	few	TRBJ2-7	TGTGCCAGCAGCCCCCGTGGAGGCGCCAACGACGAGCAGTACTTC	CASSPRGGANDEQYF
TRBV28	TRBD2	-	TRBJ2-1	TGTGCCAGCGGGTCTAGGTCCCGGGAGGATGAGCAGTTCTTC	CASGSRSREDEQFF
TRBV18	TRBD2	-	TRBJ2-1	TGTGCCAGCTCACCACCGAAACTAGCGGGCGATGAGCAGTTCTTC	CASSPPKLAGDEQFF
TRBV6-1	TRBD1	-	TRBJ1-6	TGTGCCAGCAAACGGGACAGGGCAGATTCCCCCCTCCACTTT	CASKRDRADSPLHF